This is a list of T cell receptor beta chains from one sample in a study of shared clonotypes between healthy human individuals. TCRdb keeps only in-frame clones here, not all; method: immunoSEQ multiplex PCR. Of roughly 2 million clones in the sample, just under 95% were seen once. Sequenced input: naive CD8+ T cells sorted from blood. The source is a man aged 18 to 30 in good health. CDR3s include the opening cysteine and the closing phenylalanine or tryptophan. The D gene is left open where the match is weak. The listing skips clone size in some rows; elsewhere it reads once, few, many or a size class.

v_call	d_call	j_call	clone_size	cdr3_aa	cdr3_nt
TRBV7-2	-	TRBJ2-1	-	CASTSLGGPDEQFF	TGTGCCAGCACCTCCTTGGGGGGTCCCGATGAGCAGTTCTTC
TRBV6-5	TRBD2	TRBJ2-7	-	CASSYGSGASYEQYF	TGTGCCAGCAGTTACGGGAGCGGGGCTTCCTACGAGCAGTACTTC
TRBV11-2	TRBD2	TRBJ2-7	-	CASSYGTSGDEQYF	TGTGCCAGCAGCTATGGCACTAGCGGCGACGAGCAGTACTTC
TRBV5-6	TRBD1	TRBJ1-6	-	CASSSDRGHSPLHF	TGTGCCAGCAGCTCGGACAGGGGGCATTCACCCCTCCACTTT
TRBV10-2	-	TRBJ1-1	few	CASRVNTEAFF	TGCGCCAGCAGGGTGAACACTGAAGCTTTCTTT
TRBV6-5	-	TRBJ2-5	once	CAVRDVAETQYF	TGTGCCGTTCGGGACGTAGCGGAGACCCAGTACTTC
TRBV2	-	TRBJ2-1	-	CASRLRGSYHEQFF	TGTGCCAGCAGGCTTAGGGGCAGTTATCATGAGCAGTTCTTC
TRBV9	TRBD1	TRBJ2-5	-	CASSPGSPGTGEGETQYF	TGTGCCAGCAGCCCAGGGTCTCCCGGGACAGGGGAAGGAGAGACCCAGTACTTC
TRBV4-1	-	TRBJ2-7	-	CASSPLDQGQYEQYF	TGCGCCAGCAGCCCTTTGGACCAGGGGCAATACGAGCAGTACTTC
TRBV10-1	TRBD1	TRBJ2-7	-	CASRAGTGLYEQYF	TGCGCCAGCAGGGCCGGGACAGGGCTGTACGAGCAGTACTTC
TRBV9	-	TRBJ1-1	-	CASSASGVGEAFF	TGTGCCAGCAGCGCCTCCGGTGTGGGTGAAGCTTTCTTT
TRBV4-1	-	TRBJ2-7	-	CASSHSLTPSEQYF	TGCGCCAGCAGCCATTCACTAACCCCCTCCGAGCAGTACTTC
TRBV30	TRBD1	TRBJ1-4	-	CAWSGKQGAKEKLFF	TGTGCCTGGAGTGGTAAACAGGGGGCTAAAGAAAAACTGTTTTTT
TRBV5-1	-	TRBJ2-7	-	CASSFTELARSYEQYF	TGCGCCAGCAGCTTTACCGAACTAGCCAGGTCCTACGAGCAGTACTTC
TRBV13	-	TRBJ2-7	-	CASSRLTPHGGNFGQYF	TGTGCCAGCAGCCGTCTTACCCCCCACGGGGGCAATTTTGGGCAGTACTTC
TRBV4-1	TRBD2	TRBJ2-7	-	CASSQDSTSGSVYEQYF	TGCGCCAGCAGCCAAGATTCGACTAGCGGGAGTGTCTACGAGCAGTACTTC
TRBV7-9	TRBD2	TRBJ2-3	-	CASRLSGSQTDTQYF	TGTGCCAGCAGGCTTAGCGGGAGTCAGACAGATACGCAGTATTTT
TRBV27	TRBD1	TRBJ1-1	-	CASSFSGTGGITEAFF	TGTGCCAGCAGTTTCTCCGGGACAGGGGGCATCACTGAAGCTTTCTTT
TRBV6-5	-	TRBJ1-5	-	CASRYREGVSPQHF	TGTGCCAGCAGATACAGGGAGGGGGTGAGTCCCCAGCATTTT
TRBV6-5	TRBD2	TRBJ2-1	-	CASSTGTSAYNEQFF	TGTGCCAGCAGCACCGGGACTAGCGCTTACAATGAGCAGTTCTTC
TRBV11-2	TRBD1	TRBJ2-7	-	CASSPFLQGGLYEQYF	TGTGCCAGCAGCCCCTTCCTTCAAGGGGGCTTGTACGAGCAGTACTTC
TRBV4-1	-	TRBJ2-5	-	CASSQENGGETQYF	TGCGCCAGCAGCCAAGAGAACGGGGGAGAGACCCAGTACTTC
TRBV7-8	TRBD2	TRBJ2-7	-	CASSSGLAGFHEQYF	TGTGCCAGCAGCTCGGGACTAGCGGGGTTCCACGAGCAGTACTTC
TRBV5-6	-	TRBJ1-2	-	CASSLALSRGYGYTF	TGTGCCAGCAGCTTGGCGCTCTCCCGGGGCTATGGCTACACCTTC
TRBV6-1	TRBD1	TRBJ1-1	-	CASSERDRGSNTEAFF	TGTGCCAGCAGTGAGCGGGACAGGGGGTCGAACACTGAAGCTTTCTTT
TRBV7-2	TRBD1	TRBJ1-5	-	CASSFRDRDQPQHF	TGTGCCAGCAGCTTTCGGGACAGGGATCAGCCCCAGCATTTT
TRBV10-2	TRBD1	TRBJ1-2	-	CASRGGTVDLAWGYTF	TGCGCCAGCAGGGGCGGGACAGTGGATTTGGCCTGGGGCTACACCTTC
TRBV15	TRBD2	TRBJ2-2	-	CATSTPWREYATGELFF	TGTGCCACCAGCACCCCTTGGCGGGAGTATGCCACCGGGGAGCTGTTTTTT
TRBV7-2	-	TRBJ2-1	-	CASSLDSRSSYNEQFF	TGTGCCAGCAGCTTAGATAGCAGGAGCTCCTACAATGAGCAGTTCTTC
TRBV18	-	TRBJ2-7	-	CASSPDGYREVSEQYF	TGTGCCAGCTCACCAGACGGCTACAGGGAAGTAAGCGAGCAGTACTTC
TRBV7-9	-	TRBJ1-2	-	CASSNGLQLTYGYTF	TGTGCCAGCAGCAATGGCCTCCAACTAACCTATGGCTACACCTTC
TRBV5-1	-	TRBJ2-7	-	CASSLSSGQIYYEQYF	TGCGCCAGCAGCTTGAGTTCCGGCCAGATTTACTACGAGCAGTACTTC